The 17 T cell receptor beta chains below were found in one sample sequenced in a study of cytomegalovirus exposure and HLA in healthy donors. The PCR had 60 Vbeta and 13 Jbeta primers. The assay was immunoSEQ multiplex PCR, and TCRdb's table has in-frame clones only and misses some. The sample yields tens of thousands of clones, of which the top ten take up 9.5% to 15%. Sequenced material: PBMCs. The receptor source for this set is a woman between 25 and 40 years old in good health and CMV-seropositive.

The rearrangement joins TRBV7-8 to TRBJ2-2; 7 bases map to TRBD2. V shed 2 bases and J 1 base; nucleotides not matched to a gene: 4. The V gene's germline CDR1 is SGHVS and CDR2 FQNEAQ. There are 16 residues in the CDR3. The CDR3 protein is CASSLYSGQNTGELFF. CDR3 nucleotide sequence: TGTGCCAGCAGCTTATATAGCGGGCAGAACACCGGGGAGCTGTTTTTT.

This rearrangement joins TRBV7-2 to TRBJ2-3; 8 bases line up with TRBD2. The CDR3 covers 14 residues. The ends lost 11 bases at V and 2 bases at J; junction bases unmatched: 9. Germline V CDR1 and CDR2: SGHTA, FQGNSA. In nucleotides, the CDR3 is TGTGCCGGCACACGGGGGGGGAACACAGATACGCAGTATTTT. Translated: CAGTRGGNTDTQYF. The whole variable domain, filled in from reference TRBV7-2 and TRBJ2-3, reads GAGVSQSPSNKVTEKGKDVELRCDPISGHTALYWYRQSLGQGLEFLIYFQGNSAPDKSGLPSDRFSAERTGGSVSTLTIQRTQQEDSAVYLCAGTRGGNTDTQYFGPGTRLTVL.

CDR3 sequence: CASSLGGFGGTQPQHF. The DNA for the CDR3 is TGTGCCAGCAGCTTAGGCGGATTCGGAGGAACCCAGCCCCAGCATTTT. The gene calls are TRBV11-1 and TRBJ1-5; no definite D call. This CDR3 spans 16 amino acids. Trimming left V 1 base short and J 7 bases short, with 17 bases between. CDR1 and CDR2 (germline): SGHAT, FQDESV (reference sequence).

The chain links TRBV27 to TRBJ1-2; TRBD1 is a possible D gene (5 bases). Germline CDR1 and CDR2: MNHEY and SMNVEV (reference sequence). Deletions cut 4 bases from V and 3 bases from J, with 12 bases between. The CDR3 extends over 14 amino acids. This CDR3 reads CASSSFRGDYGYTF. DNA for the CDR3: TGTGCCAGCAGTTCTTTCCGGGGGGACTATGGCTACACCTTC.

V and J are TRBV6-5 and TRBJ2-7; 7 nucleotides line up with TRBD1. The junction had 8 bases not matched to a gene; V was cut back by 6 bases and J by 0 bases. In germline, CDR1 is MNHEY, CDR2 SVGAGI. CDR3 length equals 15 residues. The CDR3 coding sequence is TGTGCCAGCAGCTTGGACAGGACGAGCTCCTACGAGCAGTACTTC. It yields the protein CASSLDRTSSYEQYF.

The chain combines TRBV6-1 with TRBJ1-6; the D is unclear. The CDR3 consists of 15 residues. V shed 4 bases and J shed 7 bases, with 14 bases lying between them. The germline gives CDR1 MNHNS, CDR2 SASEGT. CDR3 nucleotide sequence: TGTGCCAGCAGTGGGAGGCGGGTACGGAATTCACCCCTCCACTTT. As protein: CASSGRRVRNSPLHF.

The rearrangement uses TRBV7-3 and TRBJ2-3, with a tentative D call TRBD2 (6 bases). CDR1 is SGHTA and CDR2 is FQGTGA in the germline V gene. The CDR3 runs 14 residues. V was trimmed by 2 bases and J by 2 bases, leaving 8 bases between them. CDR3 sequence (DNA): TGTGCCAGCAGCTTAGCGGGGCACACAGATACGCAGTATTTT. Its translation: CASSLAGHTDTQYF.

Remarks on this clone: Other nucleotide sequences in the sample specify the same CDR3. The chain links TRBV9 to TRBJ1-1, with D possibly being TRBD1 (5 bases). The CDR3 length is 13 residues. Germline-derived CDR1 and CDR2 are SGDLS and YYNGEE. V was cut by 2 bases and J by 4 bases, with 9 bases left in between. The CDR3 spells CASSVSGGTEAFF. The CDR3 coding sequence is TGTGCCAGCAGCGTGTCCGGGGGCACTGAAGCTTTCTTT. The variable domain in full, completed from reference TRBV9 and TRBJ1-1, reads DSGVTQTPKHLITATGQRVTLRCSPRSGDLSVYWYQQSLDQGLQFLIQYYNGEERAKGNILERFSAQQFPDLHSELNLSSLELGDSALYFCASSVSGGTEAFFGQGTRLTVV.

This chain connects TRBV27 to TRBJ1-5; tentative D call: TRBD1 (6 bases). The ends were cut back, 6 bases at V and 0 bases at J, with 24 bases in the middle. The germline CDR1 and CDR2 sequences are MNHEY and SMNVEV (reference sequence). The CDR3 has 19 residues. The CDR3 here is CASRSGDTLEGLSNQPQHF. The CDR3 DNA reads as TGTGCCAGCAGATCAGGGGACACCCTCGAAGGTCTTAGCAATCAGCCCCAGCATTTT.

The V call is TRBV29-1, the J call TRBJ1-2; D may be TRBD1 (5 bases). Germline V gene data show CDR1 as SQVTM and CDR2 as ANQGSEA. The CDR3 is made up of 13 amino acids. V was clipped by 3 bases and J by 4 bases, with 12 bases between them. The CDR3 DNA is TGCAGCGTTGAGAAGGGGTTCCCCTATGGCTACACCTTC. Protein product: CSVEKGFPYGYTF.

J is TRBJ1-5 and V is TRBV6-5; D gene ambiguous. This CDR3 has 14 residues. The germline V and J ends were trimmed by 0 bases and 5 bases, with 8 bases remaining between them. Per germline, CDR1 MNHEY and CDR2 SVGAGI. CDR3 sequence reads: CASSYSGGYQPQHF. The CDR3 DNA is TGTGCCAGCAGTTACTCAGGAGGGTATCAGCCCCAGCATTTT.

The V and J genes are TRBV30 and TRBJ2-5; TRBD1 aligns across 11 bases. V trimming: 3 bases; J trimming: 5 bases; junction bases outside the gene matches: 2. Germline V gene sequence: CDR1 GTSNPN, CDR2 SVGIG (reference sequence). The CDR3 spans 13 residues. CDR3 nucleotides: TGTGCCTGGAGGGACAGGGGGCGGGAGACCCAGTACTTC. This sequence encodes CAWRDRGRETQYF.

Judged by frequency, this clone is medium-sized (0.01 to 0.1%). The chain is built from TRBV10-2 and TRBJ1-1; maybe TRBD1 (5 bases). CDR3 size: 11 residues. The V gene's germline CDR1 is WSHSY and CDR2 SAAADI. Trimming took 8 bases from V and 1 from J, leaving 5 bases between them. CDR3 sequence reads: CASGQNTEAFF. CDR3 coding DNA: TGCGCCAGCGGACAGAACACTGAAGCTTTCTTT.

J is TRBJ2-1 and V is TRBV5-6; perhaps TRBD2 as D (5 bases). Between the trimmed V and J ends, which lost 1 base and 2 bases, there was a span of 16 bases. Per the germline V gene, CDR1 is SGHDT and CDR2 is YYEEEE. The CDR3 totals 17 residues. The CDR3 nucleotides read TGTGCCAGCAGCTTGATATCAAACTTGGGAGCCTACAATGAGCAGTTCTTC. This translates into CASSLISNLGAYNEQFF.

V usage is TRBV30 and J usage is TRBJ2-1, with D tentatively TRBD2 (6 bases). Trimming took off 5 bases at V and 3 bases at J, with 8 bases between the two ends. CDR3 length: 12 residues. The germline V gene encodes CDR1 GTSNPN and CDR2 SVGIG (reference sequence). The CDR3 protein is CAWGGNYNEQFF. For the CDR3, the DNA is TGTGCCTGGGGCGGGAACTACAATGAGCAGTTCTTC.

The genes are TRBV5-1 and TRBJ2-5; D is unclear. The DNA end is a closer match to TRBJ2-7, so the J assignment may be wrong. The V gene's germline CDR1 is SGHRS and CDR2 YFSETQ. The CDR3 runs to 13 residues. CDR3 bases: TGCGCCAGCAGCATGTCCCTCTCCTACGAGCAGTACTTC. Translated, it gives CASSMSLSYEQYF.

This chain connects TRBV30 to TRBJ2-7; possible D gene TRBD2, 5 bases. CDR3 length equals 12 residues. The germline V gene encodes CDR1 GTSNPN and CDR2 SVGIG (reference sequence). V shed 2 bases and J shed 4 bases, with 9 bases lying between them. The CDR3 loop reads CAWSPRGYEQYF. As DNA, the CDR3 is TGTGCCTGGAGTCCACGGGGTTACGAGCAGTACTTC.